This T cell receptor (beta chain) originates from a study of T-cell reconstitution after alpha-beta-depleted transplantation in children. This clonotype has just a few counts. What it recognizes is unknown. General study results and limits: After transplant, at about two months, alpha-beta T cells were reportedly derived from several hundred expanded graft clones.

The TCRbeta library was prepared with unique molecular identifiers. TCRdb re-called the PCR reads with MiXCR, one entry per CDR3 protein. The table lists hundreds of thousands of distinct CDR3 sequences, about an eighth of them singletons. Source: PBMCs, taken before TCRalphabeta/CD19-depleted stem cell transplant. The sequence came from a girl aged 2 to 9 with congenital amegakaryocytic thrombocytopenia, due to receive a stem cell transplant.

CDR3 DNA: TGCGCCAGCAGCTTCTCCGGGACAATTTCCTACAATGAGCAGTTCTTC. Its protein product is CASSFSGTISYNEQFF. The V call is TRBV5-1, the J call TRBJ2-1, with D possibly matching TRBD1 (6 bases). Trimming removed 2 bases from V and 1 base from J, with 13 bases in between. The germline CDR1 and CDR2 sequences are SGHRS and YFSETQ. This CDR3 is 16 amino acids long.